Below are 8 T cell receptor beta chains sequenced from a single sample in a study of blood T cell repertoires in COVID-19. Clones were sequenced by immunoSEQ multiplex PCR, and TCRdb holds only the in-frame ones, with some missing. The sample shows a few hundred thousand clones, around 81% of them seen only once. Sequencing used PBMCs or T cells enriched from blood (not recorded which). The receptors here all came from a middle-aged woman with acute COVID-19.

The CDR3 region has the DNA TGTGCCAGCAGCTTAGTCCCCAGGGGTGACACCATATATTTT. This sequence encodes CASSLVPRGDTIYF. The chain carries TRBV11-2 and TRBJ1-3; possibly TRBD1 for D (6 bases). Trimming took 1 base from V and 8 from J, leaving 12 bases between them. Germline V gene lookup returns CDR1 SGHAT and CDR2 FQNNGV. The CDR3 loop spans 14 amino acids.

This rearrangement joins TRBV19 to TRBJ1-2; 7 nucleotides align to TRBD1. This CDR3 contains 13 residues. V shed 9 bases, J shed 4 bases, and the junction held 8 bases outside the gene matches. Germline assignment: CDR1 LNHDA and CDR2 SQIVND (reference sequence). CDR3 protein: CASIDRASYGYTF. CDR3 bases: TGTGCCAGCATTGACAGGGCTAGCTATGGCTACACCTTC.

J is TRBJ2-1 and V is TRBV28, with D possibly being TRBD2 (6 bases). CDR1 and CDR2 from the germline V gene are MDHEN and SYDVKM. The V end was cut by 2 bases, the J end by 5 bases, with 13 bases between. CDR3 length: 15 residues. The CDR3 DNA reads TGTGCCAGCAGTTTAAGGAGGGAATGGAACAATGAGCAGTTCTTC. This sequence encodes CASSLRREWNNEQFF.

CDR3 coding DNA: TGTGCCAGCAGTCCCCCAAGTGCGGGAGGTGGGAATGAGCAGTTCTTC. Amino acid sequence: CASSPPSAGGGNEQFF. The genes are TRBV28 and TRBJ2-1; the match to TRBD2 covers 8 bases. The CDR3 is 16 amino acids. The germline gives CDR1 MDHEN, CDR2 SYDVKM. J lost 7 bases, V lost 5 bases, and 13 bases had no gene match.

This clone was observed many times. The chain links TRBV6-4 to TRBJ2-1; 10 positions match TRBD2. The V and J ends lost 0 bases and 4 bases, in that order; junction bases with no gene match: 0. Germline values: CDR1 MRHNA, CDR2 SNTAGT. This CDR3 comprises 15 residues. CDR3 DNA sequence: TGTGCCAGCAGTGACTCGACTAGCGGGTACAATGAGCAGTTCTTC. Its translation is CASSDSTSGYNEQFF.

This chain links TRBV19 with TRBJ1-5; D ambiguous. V lost 3 bases and J lost 7, with 16 bases in between. This CDR3 comprises 15 residues. Germline V gives CDR1 LNHDA, CDR2 SQIVND (reference sequence). The CDR3 DNA reads TGTGCCAGTAGTATTCTCGCCAGCGCGGGACAGCCCCAGCATTTT. Protein product: CASSILASAGQPQHF.

The gene calls are TRBV2 and TRBJ1-1, with a possible D match to TRBD1 (5 bases). This CDR3 region has 10 residues. Germline V gene lookup returns CDR1 SNHLY and CDR2 FYNNEI. Trimming left V 4 bases short and J 11 bases short, with 8 bases between. The CDR3 DNA sequence: TGTGCCAGCAGTGGAGACAGTGCTTTCTTT. This encodes CASSGDSAFF.

The chain's CDR3 is CAWSQISGTHSNQPQHF. CDR3 DNA: TGTGCCTGGAGTCAGATTTCCGGGACACATAGCAATCAGCCCCAGCATTTT. The chain links TRBV30 to TRBJ1-5; the D gene is possibly TRBD1 (6 bases). CDR3 length equals 17 residues. Germline assignment: CDR1 GTSNPN and CDR2 SVGIG (reference sequence). V gave up 2 bases and J gave up 0 bases, with 17 bases separating them.